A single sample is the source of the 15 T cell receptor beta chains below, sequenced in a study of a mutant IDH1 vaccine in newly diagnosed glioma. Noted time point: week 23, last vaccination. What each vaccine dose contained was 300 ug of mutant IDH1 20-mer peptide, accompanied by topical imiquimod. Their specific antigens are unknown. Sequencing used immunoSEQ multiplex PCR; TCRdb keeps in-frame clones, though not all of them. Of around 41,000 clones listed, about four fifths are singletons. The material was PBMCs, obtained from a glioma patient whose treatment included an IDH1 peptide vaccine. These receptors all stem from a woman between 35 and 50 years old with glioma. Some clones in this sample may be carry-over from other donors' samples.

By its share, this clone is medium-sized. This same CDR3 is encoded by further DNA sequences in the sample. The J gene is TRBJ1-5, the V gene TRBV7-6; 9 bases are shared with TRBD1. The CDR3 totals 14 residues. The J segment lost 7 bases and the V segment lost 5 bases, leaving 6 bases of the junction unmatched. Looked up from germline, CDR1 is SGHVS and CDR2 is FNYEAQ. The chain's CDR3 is CASSLGQGGQPQHF. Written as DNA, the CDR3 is TGTGCCAGCAGCCTGGGACAGGGAGGCCAGCCCCAGCATTTT.

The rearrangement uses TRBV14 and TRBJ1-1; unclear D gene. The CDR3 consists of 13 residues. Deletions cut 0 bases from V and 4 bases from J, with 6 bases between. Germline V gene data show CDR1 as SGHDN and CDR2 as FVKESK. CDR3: CASSQDGPTEAFF. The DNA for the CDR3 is TGTGCCAGCAGCCAAGATGGCCCCACTGAAGCTTTCTTT.

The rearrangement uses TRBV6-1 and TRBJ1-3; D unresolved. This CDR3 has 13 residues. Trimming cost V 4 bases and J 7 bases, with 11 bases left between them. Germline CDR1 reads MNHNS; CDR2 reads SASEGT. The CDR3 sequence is CASSVAGSNTIYF. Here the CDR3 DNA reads TGTGCCAGCAGTGTTGCGGGCAGCAACACCATATATTTT.

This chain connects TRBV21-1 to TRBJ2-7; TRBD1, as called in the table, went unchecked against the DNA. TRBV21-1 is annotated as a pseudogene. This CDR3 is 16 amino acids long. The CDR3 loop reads CASTNPPGQGLYEQYF. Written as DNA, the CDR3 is TGTGCCAGCACCAACCCTCCGGGACAGGGACTCTACGAGCAGTACTTC.

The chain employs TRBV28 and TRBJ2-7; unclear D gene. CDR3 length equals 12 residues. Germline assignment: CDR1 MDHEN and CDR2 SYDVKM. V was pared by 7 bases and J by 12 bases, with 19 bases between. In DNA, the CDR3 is TGTGCCAGCAACCGTGGGCCCATCCCACGGTACTTC. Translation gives CASNRGPIPRYF.

The CDR3 loop reads CASSWEASSRDTQYF. The CDR3 coding sequence is TGTGCCAGCAGCTGGGAGGCGAGCTCTAGAGATACGCAGTATTTT. The rearrangement links TRBV7-2 to TRBJ2-3; D is perhaps TRBD2 (6 bases). In germline, CDR1 is SGHTA, CDR2 FQGNSA. This CDR3 has 15 amino acids. V was cut by 4 bases and J by 5 bases, with 16 bases left in between.

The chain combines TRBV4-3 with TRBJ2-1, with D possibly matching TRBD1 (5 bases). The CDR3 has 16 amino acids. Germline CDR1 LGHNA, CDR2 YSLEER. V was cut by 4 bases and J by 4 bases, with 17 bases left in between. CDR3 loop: CASSPGQWGSYNEQFF. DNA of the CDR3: TGCGCCAGCAGCCCCGGTCAGTGGGGCAGTTACAATGAGCAGTTCTTC.

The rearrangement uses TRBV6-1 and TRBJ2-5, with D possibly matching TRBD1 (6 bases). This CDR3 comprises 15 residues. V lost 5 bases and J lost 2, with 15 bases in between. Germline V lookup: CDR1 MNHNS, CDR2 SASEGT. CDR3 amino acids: CASSSDRLRQETQYF. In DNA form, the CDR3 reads TGTGCCAGCAGTTCTGACAGGCTCAGACAAGAGACCCAGTACTTC.

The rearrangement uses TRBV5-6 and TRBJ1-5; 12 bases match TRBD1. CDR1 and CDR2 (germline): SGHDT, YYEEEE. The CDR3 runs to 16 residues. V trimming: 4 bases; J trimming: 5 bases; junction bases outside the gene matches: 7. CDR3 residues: CASSKGTGGRYQPQHF. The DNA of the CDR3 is TGTGCCAGCAGCAAGGGGACAGGGGGCAGGTATCAGCCCCAGCATTTT.

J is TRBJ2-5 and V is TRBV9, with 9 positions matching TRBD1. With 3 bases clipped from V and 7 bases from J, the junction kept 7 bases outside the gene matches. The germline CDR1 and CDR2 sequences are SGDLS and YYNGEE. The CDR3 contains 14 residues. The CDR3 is CASSAPGQGVTQYF. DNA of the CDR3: TGTGCCAGCAGCGCCCCGGGACAGGGAGTGACCCAGTACTTC.

The CDR3 DNA reads as TGTGCCAGCAGTTATGGTGGGACACTCGGGTATGGCTACACCTTC. Translation gives CASSYGGTLGYGYTF. The chain uses TRBV6-5 and TRBJ1-2, with D perhaps TRBD1 (6 bases). The germline V gene encodes CDR1 MNHEY and CDR2 SVGAGI. Trimming left V 3 bases short and J 5 bases short, with 16 bases between. The CDR3 covers 15 residues.

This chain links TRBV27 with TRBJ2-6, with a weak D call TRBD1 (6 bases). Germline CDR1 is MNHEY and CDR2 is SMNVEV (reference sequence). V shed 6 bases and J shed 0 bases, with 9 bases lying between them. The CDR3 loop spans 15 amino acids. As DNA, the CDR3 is TGTGCCAGCAGAACGACAGGCTCTGGGGCCAACGTCCTGACTTTC. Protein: CASRTTGSGANVLTF.

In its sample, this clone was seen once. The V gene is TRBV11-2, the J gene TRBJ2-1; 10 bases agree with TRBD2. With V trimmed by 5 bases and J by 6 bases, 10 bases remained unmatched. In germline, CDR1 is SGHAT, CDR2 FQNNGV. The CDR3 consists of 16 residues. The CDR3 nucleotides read TGTGCCAGCAGCCCTAGCGGGGGACTAGCCGCCAATGAGCAGTTCTTC. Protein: CASSPSGGLAANEQFF.

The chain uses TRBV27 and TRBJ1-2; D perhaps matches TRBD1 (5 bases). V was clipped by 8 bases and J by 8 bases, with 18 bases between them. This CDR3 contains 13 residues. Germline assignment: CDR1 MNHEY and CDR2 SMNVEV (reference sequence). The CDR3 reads CASHSGGGVGYTF. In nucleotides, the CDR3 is TGTGCCAGCCATAGTGGGGGTGGGGTCGGCTACACCTTC.

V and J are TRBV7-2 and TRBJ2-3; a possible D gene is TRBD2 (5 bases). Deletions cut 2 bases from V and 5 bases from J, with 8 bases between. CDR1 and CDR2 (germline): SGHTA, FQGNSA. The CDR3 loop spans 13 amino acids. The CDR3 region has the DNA TGTGCCAGCAGCTTACGGGAAGGAGATACGCAGTATTTT. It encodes CASSLREGDTQYF.